These 15 T cell receptor beta chains originate from one sample sequenced in a study of blood T cell repertoires in COVID-19. Some clones are missing from TCRdb's copy, which holds only in-frame ones; the method was immunoSEQ multiplex PCR. The repertoire has about 150,000 clones, approximately 83% of them found once; the top ten carry approximately 8%. The sample taken for sequencing was peripheral blood. These receptors came from a woman aged 55 to 70 with COVID-19, enrolled during active disease.

This clone was observed once. The chain carries TRBV15 and TRBJ1-3; no definite D call. Germline assignment: CDR1 LNHNV and CDR2 YYDKDF (reference sequence). Between the trimmed V and J ends, which lost 0 bases and 2 bases, there was a span of 17 bases. This CDR3 spans 18 amino acids. The CDR3 nucleotides read TGTGCCACCAGCAGAGACCATCCGCAGGTTCTCACTGGAAACACCATATATTTT. This translates into CATSRDHPQVLTGNTIYF.

J is TRBJ1-4 and V is TRBV5-8; 7 nucleotides line up with TRBD1. Germline V gives CDR1 SGHTS, CDR2 YDEGEE. The CDR3 spans 16 residues. The V gene end was trimmed by 4 bases and the J gene end by 8 bases; junction bases not matched to a gene: 14. The CDR3 DNA is TGTGCCAGCAGCCCGCCCGGGAAGGGGGCTTGGGAAAAACTGTTTTTT. It encodes CASSPPGKGAWEKLFF.

This CDR3 reads CASTQGTYEQYF. The DNA of the CDR3 is TGTGCCAGCACCCAGGGCACTTACGAGCAGTACTTC. This sequence joins TRBV5-8 and TRBJ2-7; tentative D call: TRBD1 (5 bases). V was pared by 6 bases and J by 4 bases, with 11 bases between. Per germline, CDR1 SGHTS and CDR2 YDEGEE. This CDR3 has 12 residues.

The CDR3 sequence: CASTSPQGAQMGEKLFF. Here the CDR3 DNA reads TGTGCCAGCACCTCGCCCCAGGGGGCGCAGATGGGGGAAAAACTGTTTTTT. The J gene is TRBJ1-4, the V gene TRBV2, with 8 bases aligning to TRBD1. With 7 bases clipped from V and 8 bases from J, the junction kept 18 bases outside the gene matches. The CDR3 is 17 residues long. Germline CDR1 is SNHLY and CDR2 is FYNNEI.

This chain uses TRBV12-3 or TRBV12-4 with TRBJ2-2, with 7 positions matching TRBD1. The CDR3 length is 13 residues. After removal of 0 bases from V and 8 bases from J, the junction contained 0 bases not matched to a gene. CDR3 sequence reads: CASSLAQGGELFF. CDR3 DNA sequence: TGTGCCAGCAGTTTAGCACAGGGGGGGGAGCTGTTTTTT.

The chain has TRBV23-1 and TRBJ2-3, with 15 bases identical to TRBD2. TRBV23-1 is an ORF; its function is uncertain. CDR3 length: 19 residues. V trimming: 4 bases; J trimming: 1 base; junction bases outside the gene matches: 9. CDR3 nucleotides: TGCGCCAGCAGTCTCCTCGGGACTAGCGGGGGGCCCGGCACAGATACGCAGTATTTT. Its protein product is CASSLLGTSGGPGTDTQYF.

The V call is TRBV3-1 (or the pseudogene TRBV3-2), the J call TRBJ2-5, with unresolved D. Germline V gene data show CDR1 as LGHDT and CDR2 as YNNKEL (reference sequence). The CDR3 is made up of 16 amino acids. The V end was cut by 6 bases, the J end by 4 bases, with 21 bases between. For the CDR3, the DNA is TGTGCCAGCAGTCATTTCCCCCGTTCAACGGGAGAGACCCAGTACTTC. This encodes CASSHFPRSTGETQYF.

J is TRBJ2-7 and V is TRBV5-4, with D perhaps matching TRBD1 (5 bases). The CDR3 has 14 amino acids. V lost 0 bases to trimming and J lost 3 bases, with 10 bases between them. CDR1 and CDR2 from the germline V gene are SGHNT and YYREEE (reference sequence). CDR3 in DNA: TGTGCCAGCAGCTTGGCAGGGAAGGTCTACGAGCAGTACTTC. Amino acids: CASSLAGKVYEQYF.

J is TRBJ2-3 and V is TRBV24-1; 11 bases fit TRBD2. The germline CDR1 and CDR2 sequences are KGHDR and SFDVKD. Losses at the gene ends were 9 bases for V and 1 base for J; bases not matched to a gene: 5. CDR3 length equals 15 residues. The CDR3: CATQTSGDRTDTQYF. The CDR3 nucleotides read TGTGCCACCCAGACTAGCGGGGACCGCACAGATACGCAGTATTTT.

The chain employs TRBV7-6 and TRBJ1-1; TRBD1 matches 7 bases. The CDR3 contains 21 residues. V was pared by 0 bases and J by 0 bases, with 19 bases of the junction left unmatched. The germline gives CDR1 SGHVS, CDR2 FNYEAQ. Here the CDR3 reads CASSLASIPTGVSWLNTEAFF. CDR3 sequence (DNA): TGTGCCAGCAGCTTAGCATCTATACCTACAGGGGTTAGTTGGTTGAACACTGAAGCTTTCTTT.

In regard to this clone: At one boundary the junction diverges from the germline segment, which might be a read error. V is TRBV6-1 and J is TRBJ2-1, with D uncertain. Germline CDR1 is MNHNS and CDR2 is SASEGT. The CDR3 sequence is 14 residues long. Here the CDR3 DNA reads TGTGCCAGCAGTGAAGGCCTGGGCTACCATGAGCAGTTCTTC. It codes for CASSEGLGYHEQFF.

The chain couples TRBV28 to TRBJ2-3, with 9 bases fitting TRBD2. The germline gives CDR1 MDHEN, CDR2 SYDVKM. The CDR3 has 16 residues. Trimming removed 4 bases from V and 6 bases from J; junction bases left unmatched: 11. This chain's CDR3 is CASSSSLRGGKDTQYF. For the CDR3, the DNA is TGTGCCAGCAGTTCTTCTTTGCGGGGGGGGAAGGATACGCAGTATTTT.

This clone appeared once. This sequence joins TRBV18 and TRBJ1-6; 8 bases match TRBD1. V was clipped by 3 bases and J by 11 bases; unmatched bases: 12. Germline loops: CDR1 KGHSH, CDR2 LQKENI. There are 16 residues in the CDR3. CDR3 protein: CASSPSRDRLSPPLHF. CDR3 coding DNA: TGTGCCAGCTCACCCTCCAGGGACAGGCTCTCCCCACCCCTCCACTTT.

V is TRBV20-1 and J is TRBJ2-4; 8 positions agree with TRBD2. CDR1 is DFQATT and CDR2 is SNEGSKA in the germline V gene (reference sequence). V shed 3 bases, J shed 7 bases, and the junction held 5 bases outside the gene matches. This CDR3 spans 13 amino acids. This CDR3 reads CSASPGGGNIQYF. Written as DNA, the CDR3 is TGCAGTGCTAGTCCCGGGGGGGGGAACATTCAGTACTTC.

The rearrangement joins TRBV5-4 to TRBJ2-7; tentatively, D is TRBD1 (6 bases). The V end was cut by 4 bases, the J end by 3 bases, with 14 bases between. There are 14 residues in the CDR3. Germline CDR1 SGHNT, CDR2 YYREEE (reference sequence). The CDR3 here is CASSPKHRVYEQYF. The CDR3 DNA sequence: TGTGCCAGCAGCCCAAAACACAGGGTCTACGAGCAGTACTTC.